The 10 T cell receptor beta chains below were found in one sample sequenced in a study of regulatory T cells in long-lasting Graves disease. To make TCR beta libraries, researchers used iRepertoire HTBI primers and Arm-PCR of CDR3 regions. Using its own MiXCR run on the multiplex PCR reads, TCRdb lists one record per CDR3 protein. The sample has some 320,000 distinct CDR3 sequences, 15% to 20% seen once. Time point of the sample: newly diagnosed GD, antithyroid drugs for less than 3 months. PBMCs were the source of the RNA used for TCR sequencing. Sequenced material: peripheral blood mononuclear cells (PBMCs), taken at new diagnosis, from a patient treated with antithyroid drugs. The receptors shown here come from a female donor with Graves disease.

This clonotype was seen at least ten times. This sequence joins TRBV19 and TRBJ1-4, with D uncertain. The germline gives CDR1 LNHDA, CDR2 SQIVND (reference sequence). The CDR3 is 13 residues long. The V gene lost 6 bases and the J gene lost 6 bases, with 11 bases spanning the gap. CDR3 DNA: TGTGCCAGTAGGCCGGGGTGGGATGAAAAACTGTTTTTT. This encodes CASRPGWDEKLFF.

This clonotype appeared once. One base away lies a much larger clone, so this may be a sequencing read error. The chain joins TRBV30 to TRBJ1-5; D unclear. This CDR3 comprises 13 residues. In germline, CDR1 is GTSNPN, CDR2 SVGIG (reference sequence). Trimming removed 3 bases at V and 4 bases at J, with 10 bases between. CDR3 region: CAWSPHSNQPQHF. The CDR3 nucleotides read TGTGCCTGGAGCCCGCACTCGAATCAGCCCCAGCATTTT.

This clonotype has a count of ten or more. The chain links TRBV11-2 to TRBJ1-4; 9 positions match TRBD1. Per the germline V gene, CDR1 is SGHAT and CDR2 is FQNNGV. V lost 6 bases and J lost 8; bases outside the gene matches: 7. The CDR3 covers 14 residues. The CDR3 reads CASRPTGTGEKLFF. As DNA, the CDR3 is TGTGCCAGCAGGCCCACCGGGACAGGGGAAAAACTGTTTTTT.

This clonotype was counted ten times or more. The rearrangement links TRBV5-4 to TRBJ2-3; D assignment may be TRBD1 or TRBD2 (5 bases each). Trimming removed 4 bases at V and 0 bases at J, with 12 bases between. The CDR3 spans 15 residues. Germline V gene sequence: CDR1 SGHNT, CDR2 YYREEE (reference sequence). The DNA of the CDR3 is TGTGCCAGCAGCACCCGGGACCGAAGCACAGATACGCAGTATTTT. Its protein is CASSTRDRSTDTQYF. Using reference TRBV5-4 and TRBJ2-3 for the parts outside the CDR3, the full variable domain is ETGVTQSPTHLIKTRGQQVTLRCSSQSGHNTVSWYQQALGQGPQFIFQYYREEENGRGNFPPRFSGLQFPNYSSELNVNALELDDSALYLCASSTRDRSTDTQYFGPGTRLTVL.

This clonotype was counted ten times or more. The chain couples TRBV10-3 to TRBJ2-7; the match to TRBD2 covers 7 bases. After removal of 8 bases from V and 6 bases from J, the junction contained 10 bases not matched to a gene. Germline CDR1 ENHRY, CDR2 SYGVKD. CDR3 size: 13 residues. CDR3 DNA sequence: TGTGCCATCGAGGACCGGGGGGTTTCCGAGCAGTACTTC. Its translation is CAIEDRGVSEQYF.

In this sample, this clonotype turned up many times. The J gene is TRBJ2-5, the V gene TRBV30; D perhaps matches TRBD2 (7 bases). Germline CDR1 and CDR2: GTSNPN and SVGIG (reference sequence). The CDR3 length is 10 residues. The chain's CDR3 is CAGGGETQYF. The CDR3 nucleotides are TGTGCGGGAGGGGGGGAGACCCAGTACTTC.

This clonotype was seen at least ten times. The genes are TRBV20-1 and TRBJ1-1; no definite D call. The CDR3 consists of 15 residues. In germline, CDR1 is DFQATT, CDR2 SNEGSKA (reference sequence). The germline V and J ends were trimmed by 5 bases and 8 bases, with 24 bases remaining between them. Here the CDR3 DNA reads TGCAGTGCTCATAAGCGGCGGACCCCCACGAAGGAAGCTTTCTTT. Its protein is CSAHKRRTPTKEAFF.

This clonotype was detected ten times or more. The chain carries TRBV19 and TRBJ1-6, with 8 bases that match TRBD1. Per the germline V gene, CDR1 is LNHDA and CDR2 is SQIVND (reference sequence). Unmatched junction bases numbered 11, after V lost 8 bases and J lost 8 bases. CDR3 length equals 15 residues. CDR3 amino acids: CASSGRTGRYSPLHF. The CDR3 region has the DNA TGTGCCAGTTCAGGCAGGACAGGGCGGTATTCACCCCTCCACTTT.

V usage is TRBV20-1 and J usage is TRBJ2-7; D assignment may be TRBD1 or TRBD2 (5 bases each). The CDR3 is 13 amino acids. V was cut by 4 bases and J by 2 bases, with 12 bases left in between. CDR1 is DFQATT and CDR2 is SNEGSKA in the germline V gene (reference sequence). Here the CDR3 reads CSATGPKAYEQYF. CDR3 nucleotide sequence: TGCAGTGCTACGGGACCGAAAGCCTACGAGCAGTACTTC.

This clonotype was seen ten or more times. The V gene is TRBV6-1, the J gene TRBJ2-5; possibly TRBD1 for D (5 bases). Germline V CDR1 and CDR2: MNHNS, SASEGT. The CDR3 is 15 amino acids. Trimming removed 7 bases at V and 4 bases at J, with 19 bases between. This CDR3 reads CASTPTAGSVETQYF. The CDR3 DNA reads as TGTGCCAGCACCCCAACGGCAGGGTCGGTAGAGACCCAGTACTTC.